This is a list of T cell receptor beta chains from one sample in a study of beta chain features in type 1 diabetes. Sequencing used immunoSEQ multiplex PCR; TCRdb keeps in-frame clones, though not all of them. Of fewer than 350,000 clones in the sample, over 12% were seen once. The sequencing sample was made of naive CD4+ T cells from blood. These receptors were collected from a young man with type 1 diabetes. The CDR3 runs from the conserved cysteine through the conserved F or W. Fields, in order: clone size, V gene, J gene, CDR3 protein. Some rows mark clone size as missing; the rest say once, few, many or name a class of expanded clone.

clone size: NA
V gene: TRBV29-1
J gene: TRBJ1-2
CDR3 protein: CSVGGQGVYDGYTF

clone size: NA
V gene: TRBV15
J gene: TRBJ2-1
CDR3 protein: CATSRGGTSSSEQFF

clone size: NA
V gene: TRBV28
J gene: TRBJ1-5
CDR3 protein: CASSSAGTANQPQHF

clone size: NA
V gene: TRBV21-1
J gene: TRBJ2-7
CDR3 protein: CASSLHRDRGPEQYF

clone size: NA
V gene: TRBV5-1
J gene: TRBJ2-6
CDR3 protein: CASSVGLAGSSGANVLTF

clone size: few
V gene: TRBV28
J gene: TRBJ1-2
CDR3 protein: CASSLSTGNYGYTF

clone size: few
V gene: TRBV30
J gene: TRBJ2-5
CDR3 protein: CAWSGLAARETQYF

clone size: few
V gene: TRBV5-8
J gene: TRBJ2-5
CDR3 protein: CASSLGGLAWETQYF

clone size: NA
V gene: TRBV7-2
J gene: TRBJ2-1
CDR3 protein: CASSRQRTGAIHNEQFF

clone size: NA
V gene: TRBV21-1
J gene: TRBJ2-1
CDR3 protein: CATLRDRGVIEQFF

clone size: few
V gene: TRBV15
J gene: TRBJ2-2
CDR3 protein: CATSRATFTGELFF

clone size: few
V gene: TRBV6-5
J gene: TRBJ2-1
CDR3 protein: CASSAQPETYNEQFF

clone size: few
V gene: TRBV28
J gene: TRBJ2-5
CDR3 protein: CASSLTLKKLTGEDQETQYF

clone size: few
V gene: TRBV4-2
J gene: TRBJ2-2
CDR3 protein: CASSRTGTHNTGELFF

clone size: NA
V gene: TRBV6-5
J gene: TRBJ1-1
CDR3 protein: CASSSIREEAFF

clone size: NA
V gene: TRBV18
J gene: TRBJ2-7
CDR3 protein: CASSPSAYEQYF

clone size: NA
V gene: TRBV28
J gene: TRBJ1-4
CDR3 protein: CASSQQDGNEKLFF

clone size: few
V gene: TRBV7-2
J gene: TRBJ2-5
CDR3 protein: CASSLGWGSGRAETQYF

clone size: NA
V gene: TRBV7-2
J gene: TRBJ2-3
CDR3 protein: CASSLGRSDTQYF

clone size: few
V gene: TRBV5-4
J gene: TRBJ2-7
CDR3 protein: CASSLEAGGPYEQYF

clone size: NA
V gene: TRBV18
J gene: TRBJ1-2
CDR3 protein: CASSPPGQPTSPSF

clone size: NA
V gene: TRBV7-2
J gene: TRBJ1-2
CDR3 protein: CASSDSRGDRRRYTF

clone size: few
V gene: TRBV18
J gene: TRBJ2-1
CDR3 protein: CASSPEAEQFF

clone size: NA
V gene: TRBV29-1
J gene: TRBJ2-3
CDR3 protein: CSVTGTGSDTQYF

clone size: few
V gene: TRBV18
J gene: TRBJ2-4
CDR3 protein: CASSQGQILAKNIQYF

clone size: few
V gene: TRBV4-2
J gene: TRBJ2-2
CDR3 protein: CASSQEGSTGTGELFF

clone size: few
V gene: TRBV7-9
J gene: TRBJ2-1
CDR3 protein: CASSPDRVKHNEQFF

clone size: few
V gene: TRBV6-5
J gene: TRBJ2-4
CDR3 protein: CASRLESKNIQYF

clone size: NA
V gene: TRBV5-1
J gene: TRBJ1-2
CDR3 protein: CASSFAGQGYGYTF

clone size: few
V gene: TRBV27
J gene: TRBJ2-2
CDR3 protein: CASSVRRVTGELFF

clone size: NA
V gene: TRBV5-4
J gene: TRBJ2-1
CDR3 protein: CASSPSSGTGRNEQFF

clone size: NA
V gene: TRBV30
J gene: TRBJ2-7
CDR3 protein: CAWRKRGANYEQYF